The rows below give T cell receptor beta chains drawn from one sample of a study of T cells in tuberculosis. This table comes from immunoSEQ multiplex PCR, and its TCRdb copy is limited to in-frame clones, with some not included. The sample consists of some 28,000 clones, around 87% of them appearing once. The sample was PBMCs. These receptors came from a donor between 10 and 35 years old with latent tuberculosis or without tuberculosis infection. The CDR3 runs from the conserved cysteine through the conserved F or W. The D gene is left open where the match is weak. Not all rows give a size; the values are once, few, many and, for expanded clones, a class.

D	V	J	size	CDR3	DNA
NA	TRBV28	TRBJ2-3	NA	CASSQPETPEVF	TGTGCCAGCAGTCAACCTGAGACTCCGGAGGTATTT
NA	TRBV15	TRBJ2-5	NA	CATSREGRGQTQYF	TGTGCCACCAGCAGAGAGGGCAGGGGACAGACCCAGTACTTC
TRBD1	TRBV7-6	TRBJ1-4	NA	CASSLNRGRHEKLFF	TGTGCCAGCAGCTTAAACAGGGGGCGTCATGAAAAACTGTTTTTT
NA	TRBV4-3	TRBJ1-1	NA	CASSQDRESSTEAFF	TGCGCCAGCAGCCAAGATAGGGAGAGCAGCACTGAAGCTTTCTTT
TRBD1	TRBV7-9	TRBJ2-7	NA	CASSPDWGRGRVNEQYF	TGTGCCAGCAGCCCCGACTGGGGCAGGGGGCGCGTAAACGAGCAGTACTTC
NA	TRBV28	TRBJ1-5	NA	CASSFPGGPPGKPQHF	TGTGCCAGCAGTTTCCCCGGGGGTCCCCCAGGGAAGCCCCAGCATTTT
TRBD2	TRBV2	TRBJ2-3	NA	CASSRGSGGTSTDTQYF	TGTGCCAGCAGCCGGGGTAGCGGGGGGACGAGCACAGATACGCAGTATTTT
TRBD1	TRBV9	TRBJ2-3	NA	CASSVTGGITDTQYF	TGTGCCAGCAGCGTTACAGGGGGCATCACAGATACGCAGTATTTT
TRBD2	TRBV5-4	TRBJ2-3	NA	CASSPEGGGARDTQYF	TGTGCCAGCAGCCCCGAGGGCGGGGGGGCAAGAGATACGCAGTATTTT
NA	TRBV10-3	TRBJ1-2	NA	CAISESPGGYTF	TGTGCCATCAGTGAGTCCCCGGGGGGCTACACCTTC
NA	TRBV5-4	TRBJ1-1	NA	CASSLVGDTEAFF	TGTGCCAGCAGCTTGGTCGGTGACACTGAAGCTTTCTTT
NA	TRBV5-1	TRBJ1-1	once	CASSSTGNTEAFF	TGCGCCAGCAGCTCGACAGGGAACACTGAAGCTTTCTTT
NA	TRBV7-9	TRBJ2-7	NA	CASSTHRDTSYEQYF	TGTGCCAGCAGCACCCACCGGGACACCAGCTACGAGCAGTACTTC
TRBD2	TRBV11-2	TRBJ2-1	NA	CASSPGAGGRANEQFF	TGTGCCAGCAGCCCGGGGGCGGGGGGCCGGGCCAATGAGCAGTTCTTC
NA	TRBV5-6	TRBJ1-2	NA	CASSLGQDYYGYTF	TGTGCCAGCAGCTTGGGACAGGATTACTATGGCTACACCTTC
TRBD1	TRBV11-2	TRBJ1-3	NA	CASSLGDRGSGNTIYF	TGTGCCAGCAGCTTAGGGGACAGGGGCTCTGGAAACACCATATATTTT
TRBD2	TRBV7-3	TRBJ2-3	NA	CASSLRVGRDTQYF	TGTGCCAGCAGCTTAAGGGTCGGGAGGGATACGCAGTATTTT
TRBD1	TRBV27	TRBJ2-3	NA	CASRLQGFVGDTQYF	TGTGCCAGCAGGTTACAGGGGTTTGTCGGCGATACGCAGTATTTT
NA	TRBV9	TRBJ2-2	NA	CASSVPGGPAHGELFF	TGTGCCAGCAGCGTACCCGGGGGGCCCGCACACGGGGAGCTGTTTTTT
NA	TRBV6-1	TRBJ2-7	NA	CASSQGSYEQYF	TGTGCCAGCAGCCAAGGGAGCTACGAGCAGTACTTC
NA	TRBV25-1	TRBJ2-3	NA	CASSATGTDTQYF	TGTGCCAGCAGTGCTACGGGCACAGATACGCAGTATTTT
TRBD1	TRBV5-6	TRBJ1-2	NA	CASSAWTGGLYYGYTF	TGTGCCAGCAGCGCATGGACAGGGGGCTTGTACTATGGCTACACCTTC
NA	TRBV7-2	TRBJ1-4	medium-sized	CASSATVSTNEKLFF	TGTGCCAGCAGCGCCACAGTTTCAACTAATGAAAAACTGTTTTTT
NA	TRBV27	TRBJ2-7	once	CASSPRKEVYEQYF	TGTGCCAGCAGTCCCAGAAAGGAGGTGTACGAGCAGTACTTC
NA	TRBV2	TRBJ2-3	NA	CASSRGLPPDTQYF	TGTGCCAGCAGTAGGGGACTGCCCCCGGATACGCAGTATTTT
NA	TRBV28	TRBJ2-3	once	CASSQRSSTDTQYF	TGTGCCAGCAGCCAGCGGAGTAGCACAGATACGCAGTATTTT
TRBD1	TRBV6-4	TRBJ1-2	NA	CASRPGQGYGYTF	TGTGCCAGCAGACCCGGACAGGGCTATGGCTACACCTTC
NA	TRBV14	TRBJ1-4	NA	CASSRNLGNEKLFF	TGTGCCAGCAGCCGCAATCTCGGTAATGAAAAACTGTTTTTT
TRBD1	TRBV28	TRBJ1-1	NA	CASSRDRGRGTEAFF	TGTGCCAGCAGCCGCGACAGGGGGAGGGGCACTGAAGCTTTCTTT
NA	TRBV7-2	TRBJ2-1	NA	CASSLNVASNEQFF	TGTGCCAGCAGCTTAAATGTAGCGAGCAATGAGCAGTTCTTC
NA	TRBV19	TRBJ2-5	NA	CASSSRGDYQETQYF	TGTGCCAGTTCCTCCCGAGGGGACTACCAAGAGACCCAGTACTTC
TRBD1	TRBV11-2	TRBJ1-1	NA	CASSHDLQGATEAFF	TGTGCCAGCAGCCACGATCTTCAGGGGGCCACTGAAGCTTTCTTT
TRBD1	TRBV19	TRBJ2-2	once	CATGQGALRAGELFF	TGTGCCACGGGACAGGGGGCTCTTAGGGCCGGGGAGCTGTTTTTT
TRBD1	TRBV5-1	TRBJ1-6	NA	CASRDRGASPLHF	TGCGCCAGCAGGGACAGGGGGGCTTCACCCCTCCACTTT
NA	TRBV18	TRBJ2-2	NA	CASSPLGLQNTGELFF	TGTGCCAGCTCACCATTGGGGCTCCAAAACACCGGGGAGCTGTTTTTT
NA	TRBV4-3	TRBJ2-1	NA	CASSQERASYNEQFF	TGCGCCAGCAGCCAGGAGCGGGCGTCCTACAATGAGCAGTTCTTC